These 18 T cell receptor beta chains were sequenced from one sample in a study of technical replicates of blood from a handful of donors. The assay was immunoSEQ multiplex PCR, and TCRdb's table has in-frame clones only and misses some. The sample yields around 85,000 clones, 85% to 95% seen once. Sequencing used T cells isolated from PBMCs. The receptors here all came from a human donor in good health.

This clone showed up just once. The rearrangement joins TRBV30 to TRBJ1-4, with D tentatively TRBD1 (6 bases). Per germline, CDR1 GTSNPN and CDR2 SVGIG (reference sequence). V was trimmed by 5 bases and J by 8 bases, leaving 21 bases between them. CDR3 size: 15 residues. The CDR3 DNA sequence: TGTGCCTGGCAAAACAGGGTTCGTGCGTGGGAAAAACTGTTTTTT. Encoded protein: CAWQNRVRAWEKLFF.

This chain links TRBV25-1 with TRBJ1-6, with a tentative D call TRBD1 (5 bases). Germline V gives CDR1 MGHDK, CDR2 SYGVNS. This CDR3 contains 14 residues. Trimming cost V 0 bases and J 9 bases, with 9 bases left between them. Here the CDR3 DNA reads TGTGCCAGCAGTGAATATTTGGGACTTTCACCCCTCCACTTT. Amino acids: CASSEYLGLSPLHF.

The chain couples TRBV5-1 to TRBJ1-5; 8 bases agree with TRBD1. J gave up 5 bases and V 1 base, and 5 bases lay outside the gene matches. The CDR3 runs to 15 residues. The germline gives CDR1 SGHRS, CDR2 YFSETQ. The CDR3 loop is CASSLSSGGDQPQHF. The CDR3 DNA reads as TGCGCCAGCAGCTTGTCGTCAGGGGGCGATCAGCCCCAGCATTTT.

This clone was counted a single time. The J gene is TRBJ2-5, the V gene TRBV12-5; 7 bases align to TRBD1. Germline trimming cut 6 bases from V and 2 bases from J; bases unmatched to any gene: 27. The CDR3 contains 21 residues. The germline gives CDR1 LGHNT, CDR2 FRNRAP. CDR3: CASGADKGGRINGIIQETQYF. CDR3 DNA sequence: TGTGCTAGTGGCGCTGACAAAGGGGGCCGCATTAACGGAATAATACAAGAGACCCAGTACTTC.

The chain carries TRBV7-6 and TRBJ2-4; 9 nucleotides agree with TRBD1. Looked up from germline, CDR1 is SGHVS and CDR2 is FNYEAQ. The trim removed 3 bases at V and 7 bases at J, leaving 19 bases unmatched. The CDR3 extends over 19 amino acids. The DNA for the CDR3 is TGTGCCAGCAGCTTGTTACAGGGGGCTCCCACTGGTAAAAACAACATTCAGTACTTC. This gives the protein CASSLLQGAPTGKNNIQYF.

The CDR3 region is CAWSQQGGPTGAFF. DNA of the CDR3: TGTGCCTGGAGTCAACAAGGGGGACCCACCGGCGCTTTCTTT. The J gene is TRBJ1-1, the V gene TRBV30, with D possibly matching TRBD1 (6 bases). The CDR3 length is 14 residues. Germline assignment: CDR1 GTSNPN and CDR2 SVGIG (reference sequence). The ends were cut back, 2 bases at V and 11 bases at J, with 21 bases in the middle.

This chain connects TRBV10-3 to TRBJ1-1; D unresolved. Germline CDR1 reads ENHRY; CDR2 reads SYGVKD. The CDR3 spans 15 residues. The ends were cut back, 7 bases at V and 3 bases at J, with 18 bases in the middle. The CDR3 sequence: CAIINSSLSDTEAFF. The CDR3 DNA follows: TGTGCCATCATTAACAGCTCCCTGTCGGACACTGAAGCTTTCTTT.

The CDR3 nucleotides are TGTGCCAGCAGTTTACCAGGGAGGAATCAGCCCCAGCATTTT. This encodes CASSLPGRNQPQHF. The chain joins TRBV28 to TRBJ1-5, with a possible D match to TRBD1 (5 bases). The CDR3 is 14 amino acids. The V gene's germline CDR1 is MDHEN and CDR2 SYDVKM. The V gene lost 2 bases and the J gene lost 4 bases, with 9 bases spanning the gap.

V is TRBV5-1 and J is TRBJ1-3, with 10 bases that match TRBD1. V lost 0 bases to trimming and J lost 4 bases; unmatched junction nucleotides: 7. The CDR3 has 17 residues. Germline V gene data show CDR1 as SGHRS and CDR2 as YFSETQ. This CDR3 reads CASSLVGQGLSGNTIYF. Here the CDR3 DNA reads TGCGCCAGCAGCTTGGTGGGACAGGGGCTTTCCGGAAACACCATATATTTT.

This clone has just one count. This chain joins TRBV28 and TRBJ1-2; D gene uncertain. There are 14 residues in the CDR3. Germline V gives CDR1 MDHEN, CDR2 SYDVKM. V was trimmed by 6 bases and J by 4 bases, leaving 15 bases between them. The CDR3 region has the DNA TGTGCCAGCAGGCCAACTGGTGTGGTCTATGGCTACACCTTC. Translation gives CASRPTGVVYGYTF.

V is TRBV2 and J is TRBJ2-7, with D unclear. Trimming shortened V by 6 bases and J by 2 bases, and 5 bases separated the two germline ends. The CDR3 extends over 11 amino acids. Germline CDR1 and CDR2: SNHLY and FYNNEI. DNA for the CDR3: TGTGCCAGCAGGAGGACCTACGAGCAGTACTTC. The encoded protein is CASRRTYEQYF. Combining the CDR3 with reference TRBV2 and TRBJ2-7 gives the whole variable domain EPEVTQTPSHQVTQMGQEVILRCVPISNHLYFYWYRQILGQKVEFLVSFYNNEISEKSEIFDDQFSVERPDGSNFTLKIRSTKLEDSAMYFCASRRTYEQYFGPGTRLTVT.

The rearrangement uses TRBV6-5 and TRBJ2-7, with 10 nucleotides matching TRBD2. After removal of 4 bases from V and 4 bases from J, the junction contained 4 bases not matched to a gene. Germline CDR1 is MNHEY and CDR2 is SVGAGI. CDR3 length equals 14 residues. CDR3 bases: TGTGCCAGCAGTTTAAGGACTAGCGGATACGAGCAGTACTTC. Protein: CASSLRTSGYEQYF.

This sequence joins TRBV5-6 and TRBJ2-1; 8 bases are shared with TRBD2. Losses at the gene ends were 4 bases for V and 7 bases for J; bases not matched to a gene: 16. Germline V gives CDR1 SGHDT, CDR2 YYEEEE. There are 17 residues in the CDR3. CDR3 protein: CASSEPGGAGVRNEQFF. The CDR3 DNA reads as TGTGCCAGCAGCGAGCCCGGGGGGGCGGGAGTTAGAAATGAGCAGTTCTTC.

This rearrangement joins TRBV28 to TRBJ2-5; TRBD2 aligns across 10 bases. The V and J ends lost 8 bases and 5 bases, in that order; junction bases with no gene match: 23. Germline loops: CDR1 MDHEN, CDR2 SYDVKM. The CDR3 contains 19 residues. The CDR3 reads CASSMWGYEREGRTETQYF. The DNA for the CDR3 is TGTGCCAGCTCGATGTGGGGGTACGAGCGGGAGGGTAGAACGGAGACCCAGTACTTC.

Only one count was recorded for this clone. V is TRBV5-1 and J is TRBJ1-1; a weak D match, TRBD1 (6 bases). The germline V and J ends were trimmed by 4 bases and 3 bases, with 16 bases remaining between them. This CDR3 is 15 amino acids long. Looked up from germline, CDR1 is SGHRS and CDR2 is YFSETQ. CDR3 residues: CASSPGGPGDTEAFF. CDR3 coding DNA: TGCGCCAGCAGCCCGGGGGGGCCAGGGGACACTGAAGCTTTCTTT.

This clone was counted a single time. The rearrangement joins TRBV28 to TRBJ2-1; 7 nucleotides align to TRBD2. CDR1 is MDHEN and CDR2 is SYDVKM in the germline V gene. CDR3 size: 13 residues. CDR3 protein: CGAASGSYNEQFF. Here the CDR3 DNA reads TGTGGTGCGGCTAGCGGCTCCTACAATGAGCAGTTCTTC.

The chain links TRBV2 to TRBJ1-4; TRBD1 matches at 7 bases. J lost 7 bases, V lost 4 bases, and 6 bases had no gene match. The CDR3 spans 14 residues. In germline, CDR1 is SNHLY, CDR2 FYNNEI. CDR3 residues: CASSVDRAAEKLFF. In DNA, the CDR3 is TGTGCCAGCAGTGTTGACAGGGCGGCTGAAAAACTGTTTTTT. Combining the CDR3 with reference TRBV2 and TRBJ1-4 gives the whole variable domain EPEVTQTPSHQVTQMGQEVILRCVPISNHLYFYWYRQILGQKVEFLVSFYNNEISEKSEIFDDQFSVERPDGSNFTLKIRSTKLEDSAMYFCASSVDRAAEKLFFGSGTQLSVL.

The genes are TRBV11-2 and TRBJ1-1, with TRBD1 matching 8 bases. The CDR3 length is 14 residues. Germline V gene lookup returns CDR1 SGHAT and CDR2 FQNNGV. The ends lost 5 bases at V and 0 bases at J; junction bases unmatched: 2. The CDR3 sequence is CASSVDRVNTEAFF. CDR3 coding DNA: TGTGCCAGCAGCGTGGACAGGGTGAACACTGAAGCTTTCTTT.